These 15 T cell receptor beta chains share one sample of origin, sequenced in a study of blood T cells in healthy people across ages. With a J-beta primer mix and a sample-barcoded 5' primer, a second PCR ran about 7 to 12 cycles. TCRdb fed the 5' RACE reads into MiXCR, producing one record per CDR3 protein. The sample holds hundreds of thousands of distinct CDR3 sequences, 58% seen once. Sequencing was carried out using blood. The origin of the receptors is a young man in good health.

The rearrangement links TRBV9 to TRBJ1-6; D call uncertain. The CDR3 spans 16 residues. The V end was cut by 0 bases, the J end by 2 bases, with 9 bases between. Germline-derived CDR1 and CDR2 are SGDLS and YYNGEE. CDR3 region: CASSVGRGTYNSPLHF. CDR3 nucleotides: TGTGCCAGCAGCGTAGGACGAGGGACCTATAATTCACCCCTCCACTTT.

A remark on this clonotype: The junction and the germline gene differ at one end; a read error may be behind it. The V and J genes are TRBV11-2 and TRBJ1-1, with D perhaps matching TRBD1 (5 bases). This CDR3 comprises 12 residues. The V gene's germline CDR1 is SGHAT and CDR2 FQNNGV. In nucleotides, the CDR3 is TGTGCCAGCAGCTTAGGACAGTCTGACGCTTTCTTT. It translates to CASSLGQSDAFF.

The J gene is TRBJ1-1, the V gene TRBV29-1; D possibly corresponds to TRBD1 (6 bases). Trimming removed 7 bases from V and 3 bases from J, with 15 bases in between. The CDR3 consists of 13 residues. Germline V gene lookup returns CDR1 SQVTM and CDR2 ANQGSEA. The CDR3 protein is CSASTGSDTEAFF. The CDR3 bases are TGCAGCGCATCCACAGGGTCGGACACTGAAGCTTTCTTT.

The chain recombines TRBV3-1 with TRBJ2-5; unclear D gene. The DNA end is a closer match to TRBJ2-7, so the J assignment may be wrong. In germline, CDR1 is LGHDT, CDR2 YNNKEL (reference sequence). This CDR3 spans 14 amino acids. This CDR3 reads CASSQVAFNGEQYF. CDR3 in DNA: TGTGCCAGCAGCCAAGTTGCGTTCAATGGCGAGCAGTACTTC.

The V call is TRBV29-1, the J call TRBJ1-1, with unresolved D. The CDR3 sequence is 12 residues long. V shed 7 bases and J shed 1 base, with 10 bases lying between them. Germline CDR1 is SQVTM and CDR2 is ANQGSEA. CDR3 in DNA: TGCAGCGGAGGCCTAGAGAACACTGAAGCTTTCTTT. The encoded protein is CSGGLENTEAFF.

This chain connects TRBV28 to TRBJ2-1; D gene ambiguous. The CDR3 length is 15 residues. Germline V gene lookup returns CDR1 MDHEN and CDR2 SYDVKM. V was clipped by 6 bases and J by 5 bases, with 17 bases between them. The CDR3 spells CASSLGFILNNEQFF. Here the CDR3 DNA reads TGTGCCAGCAGCCTAGGTTTCATTCTTAACAATGAGCAGTTCTTC. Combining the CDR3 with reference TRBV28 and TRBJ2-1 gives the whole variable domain DVKVTQSSRYLVKRTGEKVFLECVQDMDHENMFWYRQDPGLGLRLIYFSYDVKMKEKGDIPEGYSVSREKKERFSLILESASTNQTSMYLCASSLGFILNNEQFFGPGTRLTVL.

In DNA form, the CDR3 reads TGCGCCAGCAGCTTGGAAGGCCAGGGTGGACAGCCCCAGCATTTT. Its protein product is CASSLEGQGGQPQHF. The chain carries TRBV5-1 and TRBJ1-5; tentatively, D is TRBD1 (5 bases). The CDR3 spans 15 residues. The V gene lost 0 bases and the J gene lost 7 bases, with 14 bases spanning the gap. Germline V lookup: CDR1 SGHRS, CDR2 YFSETQ.

The CDR3: CASSPNPRGRETQYF. DNA for the CDR3: TGTGCCAGCAGCCCAAACCCTAGGGGGAGAGAGACCCAGTACTTC. The V and J genes are TRBV5-6 and TRBJ2-5; D is possibly TRBD1 (6 bases). V was trimmed by 4 bases and J by 4 bases, leaving 17 bases between them. CDR3 length equals 15 residues. CDR1 and CDR2 from the germline V gene are SGHDT and YYEEEE. The variable domain in full, with the rest retrieved from reference TRBV5-6 and TRBJ2-5, is DAGVTQSPTHLIKTRGQQVTLRCSPKSGHDTVSWYQQALGQGPQFIFQYYEEEERQRGNFPDRFSGHQFPNYSSELNVNALLLGDSALYLCASSPNPRGRETQYFGPGTRLLVL.

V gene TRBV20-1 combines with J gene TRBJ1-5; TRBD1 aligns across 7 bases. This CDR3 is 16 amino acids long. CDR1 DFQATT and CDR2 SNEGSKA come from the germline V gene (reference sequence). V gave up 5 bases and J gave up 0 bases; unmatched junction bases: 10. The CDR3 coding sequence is TGCAGTGCTCCAGGGGGGACTCGGGATAGCAATCAGCCCCAGCATTTT. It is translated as CSAPGGTRDSNQPQHF.

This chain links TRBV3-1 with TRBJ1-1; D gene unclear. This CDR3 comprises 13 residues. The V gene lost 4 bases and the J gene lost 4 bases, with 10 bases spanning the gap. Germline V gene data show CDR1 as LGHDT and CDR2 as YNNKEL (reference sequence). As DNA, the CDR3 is TGTGCCAGCAGCCCAAACGGGGTCACTGAAGCTTTCTTT. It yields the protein CASSPNGVTEAFF. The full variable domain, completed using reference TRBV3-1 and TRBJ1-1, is DTAVSQTPKYLVTQMGNDKSIKCEQNLGHDTMYWYKQDSKKFLKIMFSYNNKELIINETVPNRFSPKSPDKAHLNLHINSLELGDSAVYFCASSPNGVTEAFFGQGTRLTVV.

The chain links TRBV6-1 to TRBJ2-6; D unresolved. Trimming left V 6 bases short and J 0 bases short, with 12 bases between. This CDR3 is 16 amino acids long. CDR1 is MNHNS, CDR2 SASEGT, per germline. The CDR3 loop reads CASSEMTFSGANVLTF. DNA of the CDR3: TGTGCCAGCAGCGAAATGACCTTCTCTGGGGCCAACGTCCTGACTTTC.

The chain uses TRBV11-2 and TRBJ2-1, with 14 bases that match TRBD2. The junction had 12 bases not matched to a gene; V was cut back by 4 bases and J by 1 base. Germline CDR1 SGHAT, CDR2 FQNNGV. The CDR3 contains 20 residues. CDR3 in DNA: TGTGCCAGCAGCTCAACCCCGGGGACTAGCGGGAGCTCGTCCTACAATGAGCAGTTCTTC. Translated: CASSSTPGTSGSSSYNEQFF.

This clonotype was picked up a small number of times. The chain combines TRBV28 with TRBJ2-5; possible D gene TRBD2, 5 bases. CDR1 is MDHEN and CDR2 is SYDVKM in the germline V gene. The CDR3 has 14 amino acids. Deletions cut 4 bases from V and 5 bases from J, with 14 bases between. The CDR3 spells CASSSSGVSETQYF. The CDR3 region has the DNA TGTGCCAGCAGTTCCTCCGGGGTATCCGAGACCCAGTACTTC.

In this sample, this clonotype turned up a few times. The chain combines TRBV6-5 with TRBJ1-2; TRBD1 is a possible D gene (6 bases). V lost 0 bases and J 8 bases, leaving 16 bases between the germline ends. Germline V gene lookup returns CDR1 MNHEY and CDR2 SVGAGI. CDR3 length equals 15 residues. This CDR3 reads CASSYSQGGVEGYTF. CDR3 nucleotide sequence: TGTGCCAGCAGTTACTCACAGGGAGGAGTGGAAGGCTACACCTTC.

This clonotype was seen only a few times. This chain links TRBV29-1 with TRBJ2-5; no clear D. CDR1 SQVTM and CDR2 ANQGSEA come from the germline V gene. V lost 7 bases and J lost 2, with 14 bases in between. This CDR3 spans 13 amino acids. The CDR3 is CSGLGLGQETQYF. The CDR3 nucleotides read TGCAGCGGGCTGGGTTTAGGGCAAGAGACCCAGTACTTC.